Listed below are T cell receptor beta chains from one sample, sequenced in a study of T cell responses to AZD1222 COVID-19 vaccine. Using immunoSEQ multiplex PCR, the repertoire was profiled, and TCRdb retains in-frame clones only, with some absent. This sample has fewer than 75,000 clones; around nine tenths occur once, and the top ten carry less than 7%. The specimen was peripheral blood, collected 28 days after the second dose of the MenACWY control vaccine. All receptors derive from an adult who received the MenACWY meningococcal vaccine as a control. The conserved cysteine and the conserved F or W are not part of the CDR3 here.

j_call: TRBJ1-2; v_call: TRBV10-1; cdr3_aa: ASSELGQPYGYT
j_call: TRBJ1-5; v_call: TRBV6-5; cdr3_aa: ASRKTGESNQPQH
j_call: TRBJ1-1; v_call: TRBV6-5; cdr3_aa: ASSYSQGAGEAF
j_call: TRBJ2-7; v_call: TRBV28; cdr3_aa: ASSSPSSPRGSREQY
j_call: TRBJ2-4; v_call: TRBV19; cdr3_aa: ASSLRSENIQY
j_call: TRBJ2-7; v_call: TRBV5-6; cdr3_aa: ASSKPGQPYEQY
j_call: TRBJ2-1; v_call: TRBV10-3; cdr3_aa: AISGGGDNEQF
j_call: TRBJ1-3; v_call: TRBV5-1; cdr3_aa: ASSLEGPSGNTIY
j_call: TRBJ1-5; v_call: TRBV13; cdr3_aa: ASSSGLNQPQH
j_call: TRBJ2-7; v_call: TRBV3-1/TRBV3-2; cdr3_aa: ASTTSGRVKTYEQY
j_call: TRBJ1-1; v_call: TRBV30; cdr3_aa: AWTGTANTEAF
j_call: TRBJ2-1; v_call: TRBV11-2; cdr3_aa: ASSLDTRVPYNEQF
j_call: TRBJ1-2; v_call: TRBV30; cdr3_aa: AWGPGSGAGYT
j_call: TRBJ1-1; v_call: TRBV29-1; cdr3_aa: SGLHRGATEAF
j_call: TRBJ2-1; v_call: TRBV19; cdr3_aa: ASSISGSDYNEQF
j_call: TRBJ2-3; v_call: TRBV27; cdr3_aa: ASRLAGASGAQY
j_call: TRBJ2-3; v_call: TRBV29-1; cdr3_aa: SVSSGRGGTDTQY
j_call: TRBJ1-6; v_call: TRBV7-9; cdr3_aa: ASSLGSPLH
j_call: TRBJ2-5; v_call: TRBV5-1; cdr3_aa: ASSPAGGARQTQY
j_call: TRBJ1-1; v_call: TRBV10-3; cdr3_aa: AIRAGGTNTEAF
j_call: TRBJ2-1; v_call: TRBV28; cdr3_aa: ASRPKGLAGGRNEQF
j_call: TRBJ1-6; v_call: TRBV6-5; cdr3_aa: ASSYSLGRGNSPLH
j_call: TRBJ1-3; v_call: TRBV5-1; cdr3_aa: ASSSQTGGQDSGNTIY
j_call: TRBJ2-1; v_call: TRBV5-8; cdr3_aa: ASSPRVANSYNEQF
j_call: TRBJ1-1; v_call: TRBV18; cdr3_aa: ASSPAGRNTEAF
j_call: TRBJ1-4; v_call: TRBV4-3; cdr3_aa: ASSLTHAEKLF
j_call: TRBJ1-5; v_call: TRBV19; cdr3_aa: ASTSGWGSNQPQH
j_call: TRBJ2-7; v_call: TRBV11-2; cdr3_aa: ASSLPDYEQY
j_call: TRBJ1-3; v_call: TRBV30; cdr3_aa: AWSVDGAGNTIY
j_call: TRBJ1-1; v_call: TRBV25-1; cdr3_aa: ASSETTGAVNTEAF
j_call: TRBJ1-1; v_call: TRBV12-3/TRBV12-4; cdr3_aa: ASSSDTEAF
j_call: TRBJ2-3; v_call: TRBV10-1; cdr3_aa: ASSEAVTEDTQY
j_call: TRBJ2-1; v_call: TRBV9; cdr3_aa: ASSGGSGLAGYNEQF
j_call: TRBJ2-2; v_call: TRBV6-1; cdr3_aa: ASSEAGTGELF
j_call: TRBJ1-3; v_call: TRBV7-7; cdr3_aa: ASSLGASGNTIY
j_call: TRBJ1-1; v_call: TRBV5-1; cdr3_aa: ASSLVSGTGAGTEAF
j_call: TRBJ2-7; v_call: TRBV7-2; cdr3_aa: ASSLGLVSHEQY
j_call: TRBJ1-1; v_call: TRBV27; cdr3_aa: ASSRGYRGLNTEAF
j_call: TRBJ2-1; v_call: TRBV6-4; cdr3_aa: ASSDTSGQGGNEQF
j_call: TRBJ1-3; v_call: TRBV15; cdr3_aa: ATSRDRDWGNTIY
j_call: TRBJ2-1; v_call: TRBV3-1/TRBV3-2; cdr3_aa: ASSQAPGVALNEQF
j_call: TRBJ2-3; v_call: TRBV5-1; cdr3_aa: ASSFGATGPDTQY
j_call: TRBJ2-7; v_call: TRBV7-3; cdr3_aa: ASSEIQCHEQY
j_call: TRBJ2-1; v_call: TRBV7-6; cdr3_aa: ASSLVSSNEQF
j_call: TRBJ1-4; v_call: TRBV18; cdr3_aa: ASAKGGTNEKLF
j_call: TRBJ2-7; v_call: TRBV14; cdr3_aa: ASSLQTGRAEQY
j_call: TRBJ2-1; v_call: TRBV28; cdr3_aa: ASSFRAGYNEQF
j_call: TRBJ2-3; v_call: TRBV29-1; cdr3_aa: SVEVWREQATDTQY
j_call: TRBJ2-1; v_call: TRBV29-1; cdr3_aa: SVFVAGGPGDNEQF
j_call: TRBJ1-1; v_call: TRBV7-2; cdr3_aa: ASSPGTGHTEAF
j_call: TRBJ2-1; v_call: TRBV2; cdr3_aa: ASRLAINEQF
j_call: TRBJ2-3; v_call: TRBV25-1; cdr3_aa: ASSLIAGPEPDTQY
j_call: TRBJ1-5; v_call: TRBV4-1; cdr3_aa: ASSGDRYSNQPQH
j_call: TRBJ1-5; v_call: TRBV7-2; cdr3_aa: ASSPWGGNQPQH
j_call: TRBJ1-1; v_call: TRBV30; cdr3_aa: AWSGGSRPAF
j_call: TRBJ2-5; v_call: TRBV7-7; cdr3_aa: ASSAQRQVGETQY
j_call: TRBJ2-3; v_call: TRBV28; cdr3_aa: ASSPDRGSTDTQY
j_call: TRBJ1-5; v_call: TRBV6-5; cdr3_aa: ASSYSDGQPQH
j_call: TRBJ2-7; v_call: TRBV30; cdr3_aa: ACGQAATYEQY